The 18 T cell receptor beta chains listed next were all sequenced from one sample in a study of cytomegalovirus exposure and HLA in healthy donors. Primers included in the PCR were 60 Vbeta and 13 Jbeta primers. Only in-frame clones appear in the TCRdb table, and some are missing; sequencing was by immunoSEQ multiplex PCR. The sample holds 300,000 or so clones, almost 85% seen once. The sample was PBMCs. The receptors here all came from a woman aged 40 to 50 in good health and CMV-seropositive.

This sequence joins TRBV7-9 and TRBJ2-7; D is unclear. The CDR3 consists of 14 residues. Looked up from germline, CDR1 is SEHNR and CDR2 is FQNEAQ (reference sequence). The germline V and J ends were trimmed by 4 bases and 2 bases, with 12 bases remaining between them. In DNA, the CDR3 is TGTGCCAGCAGCTCGCCGCTTACAACCTACGAGCAGTACTTC. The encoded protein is CASSSPLTTYEQYF. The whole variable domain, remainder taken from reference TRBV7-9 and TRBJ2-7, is DTGVSQNPRHKITKRGQNVTFRCDPISEHNRLYWYRQTLGQGPEFLTYFQNEAQLEKSRLLSDRFSAERPKGSFSTLEIQRTEQGDSAMYLCASSSPLTTYEQYFGPGTRLTVT.

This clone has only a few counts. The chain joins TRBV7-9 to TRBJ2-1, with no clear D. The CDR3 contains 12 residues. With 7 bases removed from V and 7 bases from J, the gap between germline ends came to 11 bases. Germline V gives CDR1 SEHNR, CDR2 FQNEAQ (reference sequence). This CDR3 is CASTRLENEQFF. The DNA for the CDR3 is TGTGCCAGCACCAGACTCGAAAATGAGCAGTTCTTC.

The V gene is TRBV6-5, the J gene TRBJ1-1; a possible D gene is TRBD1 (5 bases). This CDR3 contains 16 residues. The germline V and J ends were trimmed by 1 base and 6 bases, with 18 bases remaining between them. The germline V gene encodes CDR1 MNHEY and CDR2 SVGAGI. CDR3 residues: CASSYFRVTVSSEAFF. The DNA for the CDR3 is TGTGCCAGCAGTTACTTCAGGGTAACTGTATCGTCTGAAGCTTTCTTT.

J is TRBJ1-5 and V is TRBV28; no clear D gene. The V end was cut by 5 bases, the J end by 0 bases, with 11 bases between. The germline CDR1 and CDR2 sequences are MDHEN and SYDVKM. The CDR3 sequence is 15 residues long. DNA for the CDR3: TGTGCCAGCAGTCCCGAGGTGTATAGCAATCAGCCCCAGCATTTT. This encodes CASSPEVYSNQPQHF.

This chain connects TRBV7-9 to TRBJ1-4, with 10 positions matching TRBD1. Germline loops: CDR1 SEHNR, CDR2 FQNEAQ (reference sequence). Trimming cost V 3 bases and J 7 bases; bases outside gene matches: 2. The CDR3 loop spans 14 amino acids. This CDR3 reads CASSFDRGREKLFF. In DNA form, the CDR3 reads TGTGCCAGCAGCTTTGACAGGGGGCGTGAAAAACTGTTTTTT.

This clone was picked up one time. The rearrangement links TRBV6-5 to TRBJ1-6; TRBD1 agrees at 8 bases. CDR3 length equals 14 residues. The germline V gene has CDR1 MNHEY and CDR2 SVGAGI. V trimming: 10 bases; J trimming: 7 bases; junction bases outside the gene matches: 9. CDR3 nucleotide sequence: TGTGCCACATCAGGGGGCGCGAACAATTCACCCCTCCACTTT. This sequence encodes CATSGGANNSPLHF.

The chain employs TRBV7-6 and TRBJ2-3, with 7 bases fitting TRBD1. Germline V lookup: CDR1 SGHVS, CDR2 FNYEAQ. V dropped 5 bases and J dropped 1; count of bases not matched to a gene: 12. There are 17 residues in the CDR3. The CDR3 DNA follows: TGTGCCAGCAGCCCCGGGCCGACAGGGCCGGGCACAGATACGCAGTATTTT. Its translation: CASSPGPTGPGTDTQYF.

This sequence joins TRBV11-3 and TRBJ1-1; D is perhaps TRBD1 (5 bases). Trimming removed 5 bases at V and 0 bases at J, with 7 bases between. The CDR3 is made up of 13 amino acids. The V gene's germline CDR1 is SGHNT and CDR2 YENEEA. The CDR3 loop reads CASSDSVNTEAFF. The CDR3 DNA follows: TGTGCCAGCAGCGACAGTGTGAACACTGAAGCTTTCTTT.

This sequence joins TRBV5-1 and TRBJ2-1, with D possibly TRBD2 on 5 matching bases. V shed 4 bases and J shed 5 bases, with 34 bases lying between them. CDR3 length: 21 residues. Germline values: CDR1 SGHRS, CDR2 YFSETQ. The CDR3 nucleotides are TGCGCCAGCAGCCCGCTCCATCTCCCAGCGGCCGTAAGGCCTCCAAACAATGAGCAGTTCTTC. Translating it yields CASSPLHLPAAVRPPNNEQFF.

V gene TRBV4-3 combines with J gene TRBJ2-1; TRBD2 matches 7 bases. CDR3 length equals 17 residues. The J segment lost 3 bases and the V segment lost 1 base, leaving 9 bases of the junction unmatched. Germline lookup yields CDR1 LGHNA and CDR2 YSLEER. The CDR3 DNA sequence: TGCGCCAGCAGCCAAGCCTACCGGGGACTAATCTACAATGAGCAGTTCTTC. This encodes CASSQAYRGLIYNEQFF.

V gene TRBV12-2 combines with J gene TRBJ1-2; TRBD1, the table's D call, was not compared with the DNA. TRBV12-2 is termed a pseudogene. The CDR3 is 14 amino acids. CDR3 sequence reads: CASRLQGQYYGYTF. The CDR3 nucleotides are TGTGCAAGTCGCTTACAGGGGCAATACTATGGCTACACCTTC.

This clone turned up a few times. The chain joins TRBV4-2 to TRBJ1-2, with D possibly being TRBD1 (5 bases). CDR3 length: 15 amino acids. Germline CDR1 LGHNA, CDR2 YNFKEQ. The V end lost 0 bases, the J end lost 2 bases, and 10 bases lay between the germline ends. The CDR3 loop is CASSQEQGVNYGYTF. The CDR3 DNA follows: TGTGCCAGCAGCCAAGAACAAGGGGTGAACTATGGCTACACCTTC.

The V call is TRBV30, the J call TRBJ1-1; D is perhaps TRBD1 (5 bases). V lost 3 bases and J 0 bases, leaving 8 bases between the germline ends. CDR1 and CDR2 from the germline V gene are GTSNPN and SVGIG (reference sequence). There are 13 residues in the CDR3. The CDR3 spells CAWRDNLNTEAFF. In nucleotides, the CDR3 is TGTGCCTGGAGGGACAATTTGAACACTGAAGCTTTCTTT.

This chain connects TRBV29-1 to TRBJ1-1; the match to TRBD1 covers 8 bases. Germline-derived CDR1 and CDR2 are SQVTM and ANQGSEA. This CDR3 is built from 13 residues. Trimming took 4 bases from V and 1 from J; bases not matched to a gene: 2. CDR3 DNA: TGCAGCGTTGGACAGGGGCAGAACACTGAAGCTTTCTTT. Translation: CSVGQGQNTEAFF.

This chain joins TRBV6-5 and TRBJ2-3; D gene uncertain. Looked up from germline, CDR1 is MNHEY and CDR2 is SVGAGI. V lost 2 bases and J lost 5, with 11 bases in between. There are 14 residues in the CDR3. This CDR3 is CASSYGGRRDTQYF. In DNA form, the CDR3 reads TGTGCCAGCAGTTACGGCGGAAGGAGAGATACGCAGTATTTT.

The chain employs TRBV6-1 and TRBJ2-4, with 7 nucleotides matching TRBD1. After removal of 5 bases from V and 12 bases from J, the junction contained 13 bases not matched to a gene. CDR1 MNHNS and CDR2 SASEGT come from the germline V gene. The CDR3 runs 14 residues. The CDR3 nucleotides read TGTGCCAGCAGTCCTTCAAGGACAGGAATCAGTCAGTACTTC. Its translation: CASSPSRTGISQYF.

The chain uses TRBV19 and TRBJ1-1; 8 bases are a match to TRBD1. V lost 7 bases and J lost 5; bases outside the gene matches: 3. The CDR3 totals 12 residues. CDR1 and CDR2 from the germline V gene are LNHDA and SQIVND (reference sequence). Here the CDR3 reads CASTRTGTEAFF. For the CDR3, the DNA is TGTGCCAGTACTCGGACAGGGACTGAAGCTTTCTTT.

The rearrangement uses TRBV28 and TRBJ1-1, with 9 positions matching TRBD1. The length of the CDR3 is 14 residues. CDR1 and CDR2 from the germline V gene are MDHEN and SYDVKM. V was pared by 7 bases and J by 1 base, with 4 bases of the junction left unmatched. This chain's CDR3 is CASNWDRENTEAFF. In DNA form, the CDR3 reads TGTGCCAGCAATTGGGACAGGGAGAACACTGAAGCTTTCTTT. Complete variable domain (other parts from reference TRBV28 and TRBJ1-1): DVKVTQSSRYLVKRTGEKVFLECVQDMDHENMFWYRQDPGLGLRLIYFSYDVKMKEKGDIPEGYSVSREKKERFSLILESASTNQTSMYLCASNWDRENTEAFFGQGTRLTVV.